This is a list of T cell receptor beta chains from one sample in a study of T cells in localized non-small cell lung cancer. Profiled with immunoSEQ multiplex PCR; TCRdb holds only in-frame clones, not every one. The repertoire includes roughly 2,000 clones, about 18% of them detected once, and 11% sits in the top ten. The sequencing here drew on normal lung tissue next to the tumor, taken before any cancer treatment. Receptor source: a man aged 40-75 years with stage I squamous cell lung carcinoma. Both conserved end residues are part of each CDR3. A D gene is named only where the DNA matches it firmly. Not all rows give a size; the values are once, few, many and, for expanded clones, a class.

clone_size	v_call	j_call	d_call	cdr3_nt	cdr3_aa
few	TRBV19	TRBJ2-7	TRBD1	TGTGCCAGTAGTATCCGGACAGGGGGCTCCTACGAGCAGTACTTC	CASSIRTGGSYEQYF
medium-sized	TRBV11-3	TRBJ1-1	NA	TGTGCCAGCAGCCCCCTCTTGGGGGGGGCGGTCACTGAAGCTTTCTTT	CASSPLLGGAVTEAFF
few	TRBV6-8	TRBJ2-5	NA	TGTGCCAGCCAGGGACATTACCAAGAGACCCAGTACTTC	CASQGHYQETQYF
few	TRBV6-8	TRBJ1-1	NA	TGTGCCAGCAGTCTCCTAAGGTTGAACACTGAAGCTTTCTTT	CASSLLRLNTEAFF
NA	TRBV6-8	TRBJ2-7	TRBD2	TGTGCCAGCAGTTTCCCTGAGCTGGGGGAGGGCCGGTACGAGCAGTACTTC	CASSFPELGEGRYEQYF
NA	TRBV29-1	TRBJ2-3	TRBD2	TGCAGCGTTGAAGGACTAGCGGGAGTAAGCGATACGCAGTATTTT	CSVEGLAGVSDTQYF
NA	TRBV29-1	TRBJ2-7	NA	TGCAGCGCTCGGGACGGGACCTACGAGCAGTACTTC	CSARDGTYEQYF
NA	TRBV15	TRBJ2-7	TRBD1	TGTGCCACCAGCAGAGTTGGACAGGGAGTCTACGAGCAGTACTTC	CATSRVGQGVYEQYF
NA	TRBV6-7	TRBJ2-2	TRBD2	TGTGCCAGCAGTTACTCGAGATGGCGGGGGTCGAACACCGGGGAGCTGTTTTTT	CASSYSRWRGSNTGELFF
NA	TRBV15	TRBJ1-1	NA	TGTGCCACCAGCAGAGATAGGCCAGGGCGGGCTGAAGCTTTCTTT	CATSRDRPGRAEAFF
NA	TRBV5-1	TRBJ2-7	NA	TGCGCCAGCAGCTTGTCACAGGGTTTCCACGAGCAGTACTTC	CASSLSQGFHEQYF
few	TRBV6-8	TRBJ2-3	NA	TGTGCCAGCAGTGAGGGGAGGGCAGGGGACACAGATACGCAGTATTTT	CASSEGRAGDTDTQYF
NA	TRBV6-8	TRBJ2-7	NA	TGTGCCAGCAGTGCCCGGGACCGCGCTGAGTACTTC	CASSARDRAEYF
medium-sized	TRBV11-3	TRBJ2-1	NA	TGTGCCAGCAGCCTAGGGGTAGGGGTCAATGAGCAGTTCTTC	CASSLGVGVNEQFF
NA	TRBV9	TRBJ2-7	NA	TGTGCCAGCAGTCCCCTGAAGGGGGTGGCCGAGCAGTACTTC	CASSPLKGVAEQYF